What follows describes a single TCR beta chain. Its antigen remains unidentified. This record comes from a study of vaccination effects on CD4 cells after COVID-19. Study as a whole: Cultures of about 2 million PBMC per well contained 9 to 10 IU/ml IL-2 plus 10 ug/ml peptides.

V lost 0 bases and J 8 bases, leaving 11 bases between the germline ends. This CDR3 is 14 amino acids long. The germline V gene has CDR1 SGHRS and CDR2 YFSETQ. Notes on the study in general: Recruitment yielded few convalescent patients, and the study had no early post-infection timepoints.

Generated by immunoSEQ multiplex PCR, the TCRdb table keeps only in-frame clones and is missing some. The repertoire has fewer than 55,000 clones, around 70% of them found once; the top ten carry 5.5% to 8%. Isolation of CD4+ T cells took place after less than twelve days of culture. Subjects were given two BNT162b2 or mRNA-1273 vaccine doses. On day 3 and again on day 7, half the medium was replaced with IL-2 medium. This receptor was obtained from a human donor who received a COVID-19 vaccine. Material: CD4+ T cells from PBMCs cultured without peptide, obtained after COVID-19 vaccination. The gene calls are TRBV5-1 and TRBJ1-4, with TRBD1 as a possible D gene (5 bases). The CDR3 DNA reads as TGCGCCAGCAGCTTGGAGGGACGCCCGGAAAAACTGTTTTTT. Amino acid sequence: CASSLEGRPEKLFF.